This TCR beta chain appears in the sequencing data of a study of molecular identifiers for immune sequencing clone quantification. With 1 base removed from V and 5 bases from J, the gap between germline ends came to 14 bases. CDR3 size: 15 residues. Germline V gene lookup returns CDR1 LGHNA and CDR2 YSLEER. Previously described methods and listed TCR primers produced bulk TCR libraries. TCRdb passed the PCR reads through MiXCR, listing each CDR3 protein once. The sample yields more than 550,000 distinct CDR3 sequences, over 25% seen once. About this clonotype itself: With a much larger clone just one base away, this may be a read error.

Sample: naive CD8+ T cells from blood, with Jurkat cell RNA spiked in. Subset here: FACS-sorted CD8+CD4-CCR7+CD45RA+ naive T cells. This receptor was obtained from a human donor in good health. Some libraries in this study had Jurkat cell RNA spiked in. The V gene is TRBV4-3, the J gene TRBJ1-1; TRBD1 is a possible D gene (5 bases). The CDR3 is CASSQAGAGGTEAFF. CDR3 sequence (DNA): TGCGCCAGCAGCCAAGCAGGCGCGGGGGGAACTGAAGCTTTCTTT.